Presented here are 15 T cell receptor beta chains from one specimen sequenced in a study of blood T cell repertoires in COVID-19. Profiled with immunoSEQ multiplex PCR; TCRdb holds only in-frame clones, not every one. The sample has about 150,000 clones; about four fifths are singletons. What was sequenced was peripheral blood. These TCRs come from a man younger than 35 with active or convalescent COVID-19.

The V call is TRBV28, the J call TRBJ1-6, with D perhaps TRBD1 (6 bases). Per germline, CDR1 MDHEN and CDR2 SYDVKM. V shed 3 bases and J shed 4 bases, with 10 bases lying between them. The length of the CDR3 is 15 residues. The CDR3 is CASSFRGTYNSPLHF. In nucleotides, the CDR3 is TGTGCCAGCAGTTTCAGGGGCACTTATAATTCACCCCTCCACTTT.

This clone was seen only once. The chain combines TRBV28 with TRBJ2-7, with TRBD1 matching 9 bases. CDR1 is MDHEN, CDR2 SYDVKM, per germline. The CDR3 has 15 residues. Trimming took 5 bases from V and 7 from J; bases not matched to a gene: 12. The chain's CDR3 is CASSPLDRGTKEQYF. CDR3 nucleotide sequence: TGTGCCAGCAGTCCCCTGGACAGGGGAACGAAAGAGCAGTACTTC.

The chain has TRBV7-6 and TRBJ2-3; 13 bases are a match to TRBD2. V lost 5 bases to trimming and J lost 4 bases; unmatched junction nucleotides: 6. This CDR3 is 16 amino acids long. Germline lookup yields CDR1 SGHVS and CDR2 FNYEAQ. CDR3 amino acids: CASSPKLAGGADTQYF. CDR3 sequence (DNA): TGTGCCAGCAGCCCTAAACTAGCGGGAGGGGCAGATACGCAGTATTTT.

The chain employs TRBV7-2 and TRBJ2-3, with 13 bases that match TRBD2. The trim removed 5 bases at V and 4 bases at J, leaving 6 bases unmatched. The germline V gene has CDR1 SGHTA and CDR2 FQGNSA. The CDR3 has 16 amino acids. The CDR3 loop is CASSLLAGGPADTQYF. CDR3 bases: TGTGCCAGCAGCCTACTAGCGGGAGGGCCGGCAGATACGCAGTATTTT.

The chain joins TRBV12-3 or TRBV12-4 to TRBJ2-2; possible D gene TRBD2, 5 bases. This CDR3 region has 13 residues. V was shortened by 5 bases and J by 5 bases, with 9 bases between the two germline ends. The CDR3 reads CASSDWTTGELFF. The CDR3 DNA reads as TGTGCCAGCAGTGATTGGACTACCGGGGAGCTGTTTTTT.

The CDR3 DNA reads TGTGCCAGCAGGAAACAGGGGGCGGGTGAAAAACTGTTTTTT. It codes for CASRKQGAGEKLFF. The V gene is TRBV2, the J gene TRBJ1-4, with 9 nucleotides matching TRBD1. With 6 bases clipped from V and 7 bases from J, the junction kept 6 bases outside the gene matches. There are 14 residues in the CDR3. From germline, CDR1 is SNHLY and CDR2 FYNNEI.

The V call is TRBV18, the J call TRBJ1-1; TRBD1 aligns across 10 bases. Germline CDR1 is KGHSH and CDR2 is LQKENI. This CDR3 has 13 amino acids. Trimming took 5 bases from V and 5 from J; bases not matched to a gene: 2. The CDR3 sequence: CASSSDRGTEAFF. CDR3 in DNA: TGTGCCAGCTCATCGGACAGGGGGACTGAAGCTTTCTTT.

The chain couples TRBV28 to TRBJ1-2; a weak D match, TRBD1 (6 bases). V lost 2 bases to trimming and J lost 8 bases, with 18 bases between them. The CDR3 has 15 residues. CDR1 is MDHEN and CDR2 is SYDVKM in the germline V gene. The DNA for the CDR3 is TGTGCCAGCAGTTTAGAGACAGGCATCAGGGGCGGCTACACCTTC. Translated: CASSLETGIRGGYTF.

The CDR3 nucleotides are TGTGCCAGCAGCTCTTTAGCGGGAGAGGGAGAGACCCAGTACTTC. It encodes CASSSLAGEGETQYF. The rearrangement uses TRBV7-9 and TRBJ2-5, with 9 bases identical to TRBD2. The CDR3 sequence is 15 residues long. From germline, CDR1 is SEHNR and CDR2 FQNEAQ (reference sequence). V shed 4 bases and J 4 bases; nucleotides not matched to a gene: 7.

The chain couples TRBV9 to TRBJ1-2; the match to TRBD1 covers 8 bases. This CDR3 spans 13 amino acids. Germline trimming cut 4 bases from V and 3 bases from J; bases unmatched to any gene: 2. The germline V gene encodes CDR1 SGDLS and CDR2 YYNGEE. This CDR3 is CASSQDRDYGYTF. The CDR3 DNA follows: TGTGCCAGCAGCCAGGACAGGGACTATGGCTACACCTTC.

The V and J genes are TRBV7-9 and TRBJ2-3, with 11 bases that match TRBD2. This CDR3 is 17 amino acids long. The V gene's germline CDR1 is SEHNR and CDR2 FQNEAQ (reference sequence). Trimming at V came to 6 bases and at J to 1 base, leaving 9 bases not matched to a gene. CDR3 in amino acids: CASRPPIAGGGTDTQYF. CDR3 nucleotide sequence: TGTGCCAGCAGACCACCCATAGCGGGAGGGGGCACAGATACGCAGTATTTT.

V gene TRBV7-2 combines with J gene TRBJ2-7, with TRBD1 identical over 7 bases. This CDR3 spans 18 amino acids. Germline trimming cut 0 bases from V and 2 bases from J; bases unmatched to any gene: 13. Germline V lookup: CDR1 SGHTA, CDR2 FQGNSA. The CDR3 loop is CASSLAPSTGSFPYEQYF. The CDR3 DNA is TGTGCCAGCAGCTTAGCCCCTTCGACAGGGTCATTTCCCTACGAGCAGTACTTC.

The V call is TRBV19, the J call TRBJ2-1, with TRBD2 matching 13 bases. The CDR3 is made up of 17 amino acids. Trimming took 5 bases from V and 9 from J; bases not matched to a gene: 13. Germline V gene lookup returns CDR1 LNHDA and CDR2 SQIVND (reference sequence). CDR3 coding DNA: TGTGCCAGTAGTCTTCGGACTAGCGGGAGCCCCAGGGGTGAGCAGTTCTTC. Its protein product is CASSLRTSGSPRGEQFF.

This clone appeared once. The rearrangement joins TRBV4-1 to TRBJ2-5; D remains unclear. Trimming cost V 3 bases and J 2 bases, with 10 bases left between them. The CDR3 is 14 amino acids. Germline V gene data show CDR1 as MGHRA and CDR2 as YSYEKL. The CDR3 sequence: CASSQARRQETQYF. The DNA for the CDR3 is TGCGCCAGCAGCCAGGCAAGGAGACAAGAGACCCAGTACTTC.

The V and J genes are TRBV5-1 and TRBJ2-1; 8 nucleotides line up with TRBD1. The CDR3 totals 15 residues. The J segment lost 3 bases and the V segment lost 4 bases, leaving 6 bases of the junction unmatched. Germline assignment: CDR1 SGHRS and CDR2 YFSETQ. The CDR3 DNA reads as TGCGCCAGCAGCGCGAAGACAGGGGTCTACAATGAGCAGTTCTTC. Translation: CASSAKTGVYNEQFF. The whole variable domain, filled in from reference TRBV5-1 and TRBJ2-1, reads KAGVTQTPRYLIKTRGQQVTLSCSPISGHRSVSWYQQTPGQGLQFLFEYFSETQRNKGNFPGRFSGRQFSNSRSEMNVSTLELGDSALYLCASSAKTGVYNEQFFGPGTRLTVL.